Below, 4 T cell receptor beta chains from the same sample are listed, as sequenced in a study of CD8+ T cells in alopecia areata. Treatment given: oral pan-JAK inhibitor, 5-10 mg twice daily. RNA was extracted and reverse transcribed into cDNA as the sequencing template. Assay: immunoSEQ multiplex PCR; the TCRdb copy retains only in-frame clones and omits some. The sample lists approximately 210,000 clones; around two fifths were seen once. The sample was CD4+ T cells sorted from blood, taken around week 36, from a patient treated with tofacitinib. Receptors originate from a human donor with alopecia areata.

This chain uses TRBV27 with TRBJ1-5, with TRBD1 matching over 9 bases. The CDR3 contains 17 residues. CDR1 is MNHEY and CDR2 is SMNVEV in the germline V gene (reference sequence). Trimming removed 4 bases from V and 1 base from J; junction bases left unmatched: 8. The CDR3 region is CASSSLGTGISNQPQHF. CDR3 sequence (DNA): TGTGCCAGCAGTTCCCTTGGGACAGGGATCAGCAATCAGCCCCAGCATTTT.

The table lists this clone with a count of one. The V gene is TRBV28, the J gene TRBJ2-5, with TRBD1 as a possible D gene (6 bases). The V end was cut by 8 bases, the J end by 7 bases, with 14 bases between. Germline V lookup: CDR1 MDHEN, CDR2 SYDVKM. This CDR3 region has 12 residues. Here the CDR3 reads CASQGKGWTQYF. In DNA form, the CDR3 reads TGTGCCAGCCAGGGGAAGGGCTGGACCCAGTACTTC.

V and J are TRBV9 and TRBJ2-7, with a weak D call TRBD1 (5 bases). Looked up from germline, CDR1 is SGDLS and CDR2 is YYNGEE. The CDR3 consists of 14 residues. The V end was cut by 0 bases, the J end by 0 bases, with 7 bases between. CDR3 bases: TGTGCCAGCAGCGTAGACAGGAGCTCCTACGAGCAGTACTTC. As protein: CASSVDRSSYEQYF.

This clone was found a few times. This chain joins TRBV28 and TRBJ2-7; 7 nucleotides agree with TRBD1. This CDR3 contains 13 residues. Germline V gene lookup returns CDR1 MDHEN and CDR2 SYDVKM. The J segment lost 2 bases and the V segment lost 7 bases, leaving 5 bases of the junction unmatched. The CDR3 DNA sequence: TGTGCCAGCAACCAACAGGGGCCCTACGAGCAGTACTTC. Its translation: CASNQQGPYEQYF.